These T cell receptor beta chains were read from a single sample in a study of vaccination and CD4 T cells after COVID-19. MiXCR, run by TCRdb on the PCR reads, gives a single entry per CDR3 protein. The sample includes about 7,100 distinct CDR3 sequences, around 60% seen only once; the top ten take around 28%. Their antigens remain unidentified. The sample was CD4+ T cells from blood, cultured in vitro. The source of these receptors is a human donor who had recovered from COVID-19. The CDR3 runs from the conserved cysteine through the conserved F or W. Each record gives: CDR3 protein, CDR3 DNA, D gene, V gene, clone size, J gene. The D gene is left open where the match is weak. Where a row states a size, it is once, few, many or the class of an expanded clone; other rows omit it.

CDR3 protein: CASRLYSAGTGVRYEQYF
CDR3 DNA: TGTGCCAGCAGGCTATACTCGGCCGGGACAGGGGTTCGCTACGAGCAGTACTTC
D gene: TRBD1
V gene: TRBV27
clone size: .
J gene: TRBJ2-7

CDR3 protein: CSARQGGNQPQHF
CDR3 DNA: TGCAGTGCTAGACAGGGGGGCAATCAGCCCCAGCATTTT
D gene: TRBD1
V gene: TRBV20-1
clone size: few
J gene: TRBJ1-5

CDR3 protein: CASSLSTGTANYGYTF
CDR3 DNA: TGTGCCAGTAGTCTCTCCACCGGGACAGCTAACTATGGCTACACCTTC
D gene: TRBD1
V gene: TRBV19
clone size: .
J gene: TRBJ1-2

CDR3 protein: CASSPRGRTEAFF
CDR3 DNA: TGTGCCAGCAGCCCCAGGGGGAGGACTGAAGCTTTCTTT
D gene: TRBD1
V gene: TRBV6-2/TRBV6-3
clone size: few
J gene: TRBJ1-1

CDR3 protein: CSANRVGNTEAFF
CDR3 DNA: TGCAGTGCTAACAGGGTCGGTAACACTGAAGCTTTCTTT
D gene: .
V gene: TRBV20-1
clone size: few
J gene: TRBJ1-1

CDR3 protein: CASSEPGHTPGGYGYTF
CDR3 DNA: TGTGCCAGCAGTGAACCGGGACACACCCCAGGAGGCTATGGCTACACCTTC
D gene: .
V gene: TRBV6-1
clone size: few
J gene: TRBJ1-2

CDR3 protein: CASSLSASGATSTDTQYF
CDR3 DNA: TGTGCCAGCAGCTTATCAGCTAGCGGGGCCACTAGCACAGATACGCAGTATTTT
D gene: TRBD2
V gene: TRBV7-8
clone size: once
J gene: TRBJ2-3

CDR3 protein: CASSKYRAPQHF
CDR3 DNA: TGTGCCAGCAGCAAATACCGGGCACCCCAGCATTTT
D gene: .
V gene: TRBV21-1
clone size: .
J gene: TRBJ1-5

CDR3 protein: CASSLGRFTGYGYTF
CDR3 DNA: TGTGCCAGCAGCTTGGGCCGATTCACAGGGTATGGCTACACCTTC
D gene: .
V gene: TRBV5-6
clone size: .
J gene: TRBJ1-2

CDR3 protein: CASGNNRGPWGEQYF
CDR3 DNA: TGTGCCAGCGGCAATAACAGGGGCCCGTGGGGCGAGCAGTACTTC
D gene: TRBD1
V gene: TRBV6-1
clone size: .
J gene: TRBJ2-7

CDR3 protein: CASGLGRGQAFF
CDR3 DNA: TGTGCTAGTGGTTTGGGAAGGGGGCAAGCTTTCTTT
D gene: TRBD1
V gene: TRBV12-5
clone size: .
J gene: TRBJ1-1

CDR3 protein: CSAREFGVDYNQPQHF
CDR3 DNA: TGCAGTGCTAGAGAGTTCGGGGTTGATTACAATCAGCCCCAGCATTTT
D gene: .
V gene: TRBV20-1
clone size: .
J gene: TRBJ1-5

CDR3 protein: CASSTRTSGRAGEQFF
CDR3 DNA: TGTGCCAGCAGCACCAGGACTAGCGGGAGGGCCGGTGAGCAGTTCTTC
D gene: TRBD2
V gene: TRBV7-9
clone size: .
J gene: TRBJ2-1

CDR3 protein: CASSPRGIQETQYF
CDR3 DNA: TGTGCCAGCAGCCCGAGGGGGATACAAGAGACCCAGTACTTC
D gene: .
V gene: TRBV7-9
clone size: few
J gene: TRBJ2-5

CDR3 protein: CASSYSPPGANSPLHF
CDR3 DNA: TGTGCCAGCAGTTACTCCCCCCCCGGGGCTAATTCACCCCTCCACTTT
D gene: .
V gene: TRBV6-5
clone size: few
J gene: TRBJ1-6

CDR3 protein: CASREVRSYNEQFF
CDR3 DNA: TGTGCCAGCAGGGAGGTCCGCTCCTACAATGAGCAGTTCTTC
D gene: .
V gene: TRBV6-1
clone size: .
J gene: TRBJ2-1

CDR3 protein: CASSLRRQVQETQYF
CDR3 DNA: TGTGCCAGCAGCCTGCGTAGACAAGTCCAAGAGACCCAGTACTTC
D gene: .
V gene: TRBV11-3
clone size: .
J gene: TRBJ2-5

CDR3 protein: CSGANVAGGQETQYF
CDR3 DNA: TGCAGTGGTGCGAATGTAGCGGGGGGTCAAGAGACCCAGTACTTC
D gene: TRBD2
V gene: TRBV20-1
clone size: .
J gene: TRBJ2-5

CDR3 protein: CASSLRGTTGDEQFF
CDR3 DNA: TGTGCCAGCAGCTTGAGGGGGACCACTGGGGATGAGCAGTTCTTC
D gene: .
V gene: TRBV7-9
clone size: .
J gene: TRBJ2-1

CDR3 protein: CSARARRAGGNSPLHF
CDR3 DNA: TGCAGTGCTAGAGCTCGTAGAGCAGGGGGGAATTCACCCCTCCACTTT
D gene: TRBD1
V gene: TRBV20-1
clone size: few
J gene: TRBJ1-6

CDR3 protein: CASSLARDNYGYTF
CDR3 DNA: TGTGCCAGCAGCTTAGCCAGGGATAACTATGGCTACACCTTC
D gene: .
V gene: TRBV7-2
clone size: .
J gene: TRBJ1-2

CDR3 protein: CATSDSSDYVQETQYF
CDR3 DNA: TGTGCCACCAGTGATTCTTCGGATTACGTCCAAGAGACCCAGTACTTC
D gene: .
V gene: TRBV24-1
clone size: .
J gene: TRBJ2-5

CDR3 protein: CASNHPGWGSYNEQFF
CDR3 DNA: TGTGCCAGCAACCACCCCGGGTGGGGCTCCTACAATGAGCAGTTCTTC
D gene: .
V gene: TRBV21-1
clone size: .
J gene: TRBJ2-1

CDR3 protein: CASSFDPNTEAFF
CDR3 DNA: TGTGCCAGCAGCTTCGACCCGAACACTGAAGCTTTCTTT
D gene: .
V gene: TRBV7-9
clone size: .
J gene: TRBJ1-1

CDR3 protein: CASSSLGTDNYGYTF
CDR3 DNA: TGTGCCAGCAGCTCCCTCGGGACAGACAACTATGGCTACACCTTC
D gene: TRBD1
V gene: TRBV6-1
clone size: .
J gene: TRBJ1-2

CDR3 protein: CASRVTSGSGDEQFF
CDR3 DNA: TGTGCCAGCAGAGTTACTAGCGGGTCCGGCGATGAGCAGTTCTTC
D gene: TRBD2
V gene: TRBV6-1
clone size: .
J gene: TRBJ2-1

CDR3 protein: CAINRVGSPLHF
CDR3 DNA: TGTGCCATCAACAGGGTGGGTTCACCCCTCCACTTT
D gene: .
V gene: TRBV10-3
clone size: medium-sized
J gene: TRBJ1-6

CDR3 protein: CASTRVDYGYTF
CDR3 DNA: TGTGCCAGCACGAGGGTCGACTATGGCTACACCTTC
D gene: .
V gene: TRBV6-1
clone size: few
J gene: TRBJ1-2

CDR3 protein: CASSYGAFSDYGYTF
CDR3 DNA: TGTGCCAGCAGTTATGGGGCGTTCAGTGACTATGGCTACACCTTC
D gene: .
V gene: TRBV6-5
clone size: .
J gene: TRBJ1-2

CDR3 protein: CSARDRGDQETQYF
CDR3 DNA: TGCAGTGCTAGAGATCGGGGGGACCAAGAGACCCAGTACTTC
D gene: TRBD2
V gene: TRBV20-1
clone size: few
J gene: TRBJ2-5

CDR3 protein: CASMSAVMNTEAFF
CDR3 DNA: TGTGCCAGCATGTCGGCAGTCATGAACACTGAAGCTTTCTTT
D gene: .
V gene: TRBV2
clone size: .
J gene: TRBJ1-1

CDR3 protein: CASSYSTDGLDNYGYTF
CDR3 DNA: TGTGCCAGCAGTTACTCGACCGACGGGCTCGATAACTATGGCTACACCTTC
D gene: .
V gene: TRBV6-5
clone size: .
J gene: TRBJ1-2

CDR3 protein: CASSYRVSPLHF
CDR3 DNA: TGTGCCAGCAGTTACAGGGTTTCACCCCTCCACTTT
D gene: .
V gene: TRBV6-2/TRBV6-3
clone size: .
J gene: TRBJ1-6

CDR3 protein: CATSAFGVLPTDTQYF
CDR3 DNA: TGTGCCACCAGCGCCTTTGGGGTACTACCGACAGATACGCAGTATTTT
D gene: .
V gene: TRBV24-1
clone size: .
J gene: TRBJ2-3

CDR3 protein: CASSFPAGELFF
CDR3 DNA: TGTGCCAGCAGCTTTCCGGCCGGGGAGCTGTTTTTT
D gene: .
V gene: TRBV27
clone size: few
J gene: TRBJ2-2

CDR3 protein: CASRMRRTGRGTEAFF
CDR3 DNA: TGTGCCAGCAGAATGAGGCGGACAGGTCGGGGCACTGAAGCTTTCTTT
D gene: TRBD1
V gene: TRBV28
clone size: .
J gene: TRBJ1-1

CDR3 protein: CASSRPRGGAYGELFF
CDR3 DNA: TGTGCCAGCAGCCGACCAAGGGGAGGGGCTTACGGGGAGCTGTTTTTT
D gene: TRBD2
V gene: TRBV7-2
clone size: .
J gene: TRBJ2-2

CDR3 protein: CASSTSTGVNQPQHF
CDR3 DNA: TGTGCCAGTAGCACCTCGACAGGAGTGAATCAGCCCCAGCATTTT
D gene: .
V gene: TRBV19
clone size: .
J gene: TRBJ1-5

CDR3 protein: CASSPRTSTYEQYF
CDR3 DNA: TGTGCCAGCAGTCCCCGGACTTCCACCTACGAGCAGTACTTC
D gene: .
V gene: TRBV27
clone size: .
J gene: TRBJ2-7

CDR3 protein: CASIGASSYEQYF
CDR3 DNA: TGTGCCAGCATAGGGGCTAGCTCCTACGAGCAGTACTTC
D gene: .
V gene: TRBV28
clone size: .
J gene: TRBJ2-7

CDR3 protein: CSASFTGAPSYGYTF
CDR3 DNA: TGCAGTGCTAGCTTCACAGGGGCCCCTTCCTATGGCTACACCTTC
D gene: TRBD1
V gene: TRBV20-1
clone size: .
J gene: TRBJ1-2

CDR3 protein: CATSRDQRGDTQYF
CDR3 DNA: TGTGCCACCAGCAGAGATCAACGTGGGGATACGCAGTATTTT
D gene: .
V gene: TRBV15
clone size: .
J gene: TRBJ2-3

CDR3 protein: CATHTGDGGPGELFF
CDR3 DNA: TGTGCCACCCATACAGGGGACGGAGGCCCCGGGGAGCTGTTTTTT
D gene: TRBD1
V gene: TRBV24-1
clone size: .
J gene: TRBJ2-2

CDR3 protein: CSAQVNSGNTIYF
CDR3 DNA: TGCAGTGCCCAGGTCAACTCTGGAAACACCATATATTTT
D gene: .
V gene: TRBV20-1
clone size: .
J gene: TRBJ1-3

CDR3 protein: CASSPDRYGYTF
CDR3 DNA: TGTGCCAGCAGTCCAGACAGATATGGCTACACCTTC
D gene: .
V gene: TRBV6-2/TRBV6-3
clone size: .
J gene: TRBJ1-2

CDR3 protein: CASSGGDNQPQHF
CDR3 DNA: TGTGCCAGCTCTGGAGGGGACAATCAGCCCCAGCATTTT
D gene: .
V gene: TRBV7-3
clone size: .
J gene: TRBJ1-5

CDR3 protein: CSATLDSQRGYTF
CDR3 DNA: TGCAGTGCCACACTCGACTCCCAGCGGGGCTACACCTTC
D gene: .
V gene: TRBV20-1
clone size: .
J gene: TRBJ1-2

CDR3 protein: CASSGRGTGANEQYF
CDR3 DNA: TGCGCCAGCAGCGGACGCGGGACAGGGGCCAACGAGCAGTACTTC
D gene: TRBD1
V gene: TRBV5-1
clone size: .
J gene: TRBJ2-7

CDR3 protein: CSARRTSGTGDTQYF
CDR3 DNA: TGCAGTGCTAGAAGGACTAGCGGGACGGGAGATACGCAGTATTTT
D gene: TRBD2
V gene: TRBV20-1
clone size: .
J gene: TRBJ2-3

CDR3 protein: CASSLGLVTTDTQYF
CDR3 DNA: TGTGCCAGCAGCTTGGGGCTAGTAACGACAGATACGCAGTATTTT
D gene: .
V gene: TRBV5-4
clone size: few
J gene: TRBJ2-3

CDR3 protein: CASSPGTRGGQPQHF
CDR3 DNA: TGCGCCAGCAGCCCGGGGACCAGGGGTGGTCAGCCCCAGCATTTT
D gene: .
V gene: TRBV4-3
clone size: .
J gene: TRBJ1-5

CDR3 protein: CASGQAASSYEQYF
CDR3 DNA: TGCGCCAGCGGACAGGCGGCCTCCTCCTACGAGCAGTACTTC
D gene: TRBD1
V gene: TRBV5-1
clone size: .
J gene: TRBJ2-7